A single sample is the source of the 27 T cell receptor beta chains below, sequenced in a study of early T cells in non-severe SARS-CoV-2 infection (TCRdb year 2021). Preparation of the library involved 5' RACE. The instrument was a NextSeq 500. TCRdb reprocessing: public reads trimmed at Q25 with fastp, clones called with MiXCR, in-frame beta chains kept. When rows share a CDR3 protein, they turn into one entry using the most common DNA and genes. Within this sample are some 35,000 distinct CDR3 sequences, with under 5% of them counted one time only. The biggest ten clones account for over 8% of the sample. The specimen sequenced was whole blood. All receptors come from an adult who was a healthcare worker with PCR-confirmed SARS-CoV-2 infection or an uninfected control (not recorded which).

This clonotype was observed many times. This rearrangement joins TRBV19 to TRBJ2-1, with D perhaps matching TRBD2 (6 bases). V was pared by 3 bases and J by 3 bases, with 12 bases between. CDR3 size: 15 residues. Germline CDR1 reads LNHDA; CDR2 reads SQIVND (reference sequence). The CDR3 loop is CASSITGTHYNEQFF. The CDR3 nucleotides read TGTGCCAGTAGTATCACCGGGACTCACTACAATGAGCAGTTCTTC.

This clonotype was detected many times. The rearrangement links TRBV19 to TRBJ2-1, with 7 positions matching TRBD2. Germline CDR1 LNHDA, CDR2 SQIVND (reference sequence). After removal of 5 bases from V and 1 base from J, the junction contained 5 bases not matched to a gene. This CDR3 is 15 amino acids long. The CDR3: CASSPPGLSYNEQFF. Written as DNA, the CDR3 is TGTGCCAGTAGTCCCCCGGGACTATCCTACAATGAGCAGTTCTTC.

The table lists this clonotype with many counts. This sequence joins TRBV4-3 and TRBJ1-2; D is unclear. V lost 0 bases to trimming and J lost 2 bases, with 10 bases between them. Germline CDR1 LGHNA, CDR2 YSLEER. This CDR3 is built from 15 residues. The CDR3 protein is CASSQDRQLNYGYTF. The CDR3 DNA follows: TGCGCCAGCAGCCAAGATCGGCAGCTAAACTATGGCTACACCTTC.

At least ten counts were recorded for this clonotype. An end of the junction differs from the germline gene, which may be a read error. The chain employs TRBV18 and TRBJ1-1; D call uncertain. The CDR3 is made up of 15 amino acids. The V gene's germline CDR1 is KGHSH and CDR2 LQKENI. For the CDR3, the DNA is TGTGCCAGCTCGCCACTTGAGGTAAAGAACACTGAAGCTTTCTTT. The encoded protein is CASSPLEVKNTEAFF. The full variable domain, rest sourced from reference TRBV18 and TRBJ1-1, is NAGVMQNPRHLVRRRGQEARLRCSPMKGHSHVYWYRQLPEEGLKFMVYLQKENIIDESGMPKERFSAEFPKEGPSILRIQQVVRGDSAAYFCASSPLEVKNTEAFFGQGTRLTVV.

This clonotype occurred many times. V is TRBV11-2 and J is TRBJ2-3; 9 positions agree with TRBD2. The CDR3 runs 14 residues. Germline V gene sequence: CDR1 SGHAT, CDR2 FQNNGV. Losses at the gene ends were 8 bases for V and 1 base for J; bases not matched to a gene: 4. The CDR3 spells CASLLAGGTDTQYF. As DNA, the CDR3 is TGTGCCAGCCTCTTAGCGGGAGGCACAGATACGCAGTATTTT. The complete variable domain, with remaining parts taken from reference TRBV11-2 and TRBJ2-3, reads EAGVAQSPRYKIIEKRQSVAFWCNPISGHATLYWYQQILGQGPKLLIQFQNNGVVDDSQLPKDRFSAERLKGVDSTLKIQPAKLEDSAVYLCASLLAGGTDTQYFGPGTRLTVL.

Many counts were recorded for this clonotype. The chain uses TRBV7-9 and TRBJ1-1, with D hard to call. The CDR3 runs 12 residues. Germline values: CDR1 SEHNR, CDR2 FQNEAQ (reference sequence). With 6 bases removed from V and 4 bases from J, the gap between germline ends came to 9 bases. The chain's CDR3 is CASRKEGTEAFF. The DNA for the CDR3 is TGTGCCAGCAGAAAAGAAGGCACTGAAGCTTTCTTT.

This clonotype was counted at least ten times. This chain connects TRBV2 to TRBJ2-1; 12 bases align to TRBD2. With 2 bases clipped from V and 6 bases from J, the junction kept 2 bases outside the gene matches. The CDR3 has 15 residues. Per the germline V gene, CDR1 is SNHLY and CDR2 is FYNNEI. CDR3 loop: CASSEQLAGGNEQFF. CDR3 DNA sequence: TGTGCCAGCAGTGAACAACTAGCGGGAGGCAATGAGCAGTTCTTC.

This clonotype has ten or more counts. The chain combines TRBV28 with TRBJ2-7, with 10 bases fitting TRBD1. The trim removed 4 bases at V and 0 bases at J, leaving 15 bases unmatched. CDR3 size: 19 residues. Germline CDR1 and CDR2: MDHEN and SYDVKM. The CDR3 protein is CASSSPGTGVPLFSYEQYF. In nucleotides, the CDR3 is TGTGCCAGCAGTTCCCCCGGGACAGGGGTTCCCCTTTTCTCCTACGAGCAGTACTTC. Full variable domain (remainder filled in from reference TRBV28 and TRBJ2-7): DVKVTQSSRYLVKRTGEKVFLECVQDMDHENMFWYRQDPGLGLRLIYFSYDVKMKEKGDIPEGYSVSREKKERFSLILESASTNQTSMYLCASSSPGTGVPLFSYEQYFGPGTRLTVT.

The sample holds many counts of this clonotype. The V gene is TRBV12-3 or TRBV12-4, the J gene TRBJ2-3, with TRBD2 matching over 10 bases. This CDR3 is built from 16 residues. The J segment lost 1 base and the V segment lost 7 bases, leaving 8 bases of the junction unmatched. In nucleotides, the CDR3 is TGTGCCAGCAATCCTAGCGGGAGCCTTCGCACAGATACGCAGTATTTT. This gives the protein CASNPSGSLRTDTQYF.

V is TRBV18 and J is TRBJ1-6, with D perhaps matching TRBD1 (6 bases). Germline CDR1 and CDR2: KGHSH and LQKENI. V shed 2 bases and J shed 1 base, with 15 bases lying between them. The CDR3 is 18 residues long. The CDR3 sequence: CASSPSLGGASYNSPLHF. CDR3 bases: TGTGCCAGCTCACCAAGCTTGGGGGGCGCGTCCTATAATTCACCCCTCCACTTT.

With regard to this clonotype: A much larger clonotype is one base distant, so this may be a read error. The chain joins TRBV11-2 to TRBJ2-1; 10 bases align to TRBD2. Germline assignment: CDR1 SGHAT and CDR2 FQNNGV. V lost 0 bases and J lost 3; bases outside the gene matches: 20. The CDR3 consists of 22 residues. The CDR3 DNA is TGTGCCAGCAGCTTAGATCGGTGGGGGGCGGAACCTAGCGGGAGCTTCTACAATGAGCAGTTCTTC. Protein product: CASSLDRWGAEPSGSFYNEQFF.

This clonotype was counted many times. V gene TRBV28 combines with J gene TRBJ2-7, with D possibly being TRBD2 (6 bases). Germline V gene lookup returns CDR1 MDHEN and CDR2 SYDVKM. This CDR3 has 13 residues. V lost 5 bases and J 6 bases, leaving 14 bases between the germline ends. Here the CDR3 reads CASSPETRREQYV. Here the CDR3 DNA reads TGTGCCAGCAGTCCAGAGACTAGACGCGAGCAGTACGTC.

V is TRBV7-9 and J is TRBJ2-3, with 8 positions matching TRBD2. V was clipped by 5 bases and J by 1 base; unmatched bases: 5. The CDR3 consists of 15 residues. Germline V gene sequence: CDR1 SEHNR, CDR2 FQNEAQ (reference sequence). Here the CDR3 reads CASSPRREGTDTQYF. As DNA, the CDR3 is TGTGCCAGCAGCCCAAGGCGGGAGGGCACAGATACGCAGTATTTT.

The sample holds many counts of this clonotype. The V and J genes are TRBV7-8 and TRBJ1-4; D ambiguous. CDR3 length: 12 residues. The V and J ends lost 5 bases and 3 bases respectively, with 4 bases between them. CDR1 SGHVS and CDR2 FQNEAQ come from the germline V gene. CDR3 sequence reads: CASSDPNEKLFF. In nucleotides, the CDR3 is TGTGCCAGCAGCGACCCTAATGAAAAACTGTTTTTT.

In its sample, this clonotype was seen many times. The V gene is TRBV6-2 or TRBV6-3, the J gene TRBJ2-7; D is perhaps TRBD1 (5 bases). CDR3 length: 12 residues. Germline loops: CDR1 MNHEY, CDR2 SVGEGT. V dropped 6 bases and J dropped 4 bases, with 10 bases sitting between them. Here the CDR3 reads CASSKGVYEQYF. In DNA, the CDR3 is TGTGCCAGCAGCAAAGGGGTGTACGAGCAGTACTTC.

This clonotype was seen ten or more times. The rearrangement joins TRBV11-2 to TRBJ2-3; 8 bases are shared with TRBD2. Germline lookup yields CDR1 SGHAT and CDR2 FQNNGV. The J segment lost 2 bases and the V segment lost 5 bases, leaving 9 bases of the junction unmatched. The CDR3 length is 16 residues. The CDR3: CASSPRRGGITDTQYF. The CDR3 region has the DNA TGTGCCAGCAGCCCCCGACGGGGGGGAATCACAGATACGCAGTATTTT. The variable domain in full, completed from reference TRBV11-2 and TRBJ2-3, reads EAGVAQSPRYKIIEKRQSVAFWCNPISGHATLYWYQQILGQGPKLLIQFQNNGVVDDSQLPKDRFSAERLKGVDSTLKIQPAKLEDSAVYLCASSPRRGGITDTQYFGPGTRLTVL.

This clonotype appeared a few times. The chain has TRBV28 and TRBJ2-1; TRBD2 matches 8 bases. This CDR3 region has 19 residues. Germline V CDR1 and CDR2: MDHEN, SYDVKM. J lost 0 bases, V lost 0 bases, and 10 bases had no gene match. The CDR3 DNA sequence: TGTGCCAGCAGTTTATGGGTGACTAGCGAAACAAGCTCCTACAATGAGCAGTTCTTC. Translating it yields CASSLWVTSETSSYNEQFF.

The chain employs TRBV6-6 and TRBJ2-7, with D perhaps matching TRBD2 (6 bases). Looked up from germline, CDR1 is MNHNY and CDR2 is SVGAGI (reference sequence). V was trimmed by 8 bases and J by 5 bases, leaving 13 bases between them. This CDR3 region has 12 residues. The CDR3 here is CASGGLPNEQYF. In DNA form, the CDR3 reads TGTGCCAGCGGGGGACTTCCCAACGAGCAGTACTTC.

This clonotype was seen repeatedly, ten times or more. V usage is TRBV27 and J usage is TRBJ2-7; 8 bases are shared with TRBD2. CDR1 is MNHEY, CDR2 SMNVEV, per germline (reference sequence). There are 15 residues in the CDR3. The ends lost 2 bases at V and 0 bases at J; junction bases unmatched: 3. The CDR3 reads CASSLKRGSSYEQYF. The CDR3 coding sequence is TGTGCCAGCAGTTTAAAGCGGGGGAGCTCCTACGAGCAGTACTTC.

This clonotype was counted ten times or more. The chain couples TRBV4-2 to TRBJ1-6; tentatively, D is TRBD1 (5 bases). Germline assignment: CDR1 LGHNA and CDR2 YNFKEQ. V lost 1 base and J lost 6, with 13 bases in between. The CDR3 runs to 16 residues. CDR3 nucleotides: TGTGCCAGCAGCCAAGGAGAAGACAGCCGTAATTCACCCCTCCACTTT. The encoded protein is CASSQGEDSRNSPLHF.

This clonotype was detected many times. V is TRBV21-1 and J is TRBJ2-7; the D call TRBD2 from the table was never checked on the DNA. TRBV21-1 counts as a pseudogene. This CDR3 has 19 residues. The CDR3 region has the DNA TGTGCCAGCAGCAAGATCCTACCCATCAGCGGGAGGCGGGCCTACGAGCAGTACGTC. This codes for CASSKILPISGRRAYEQYV.

This clonotype was recorded at least ten times. V is TRBV4-1 and J is TRBJ2-4, with D perhaps matching TRBD2 (6 bases). CDR1 MGHRA and CDR2 YSYEKL come from the germline V gene. This CDR3 has 14 residues. The V gene lost 1 base and the J gene lost 7 bases, with 11 bases spanning the gap. DNA of the CDR3: TGCGCCAGCAGCCAAGTAGGAGGGTGGAACATTCAGTACTTC. Its protein is CASSQVGGWNIQYF.

This clonotype is medium-sized (0.01 to 0.1%) in the sample. The V call is TRBV7-8, the J call TRBJ1-5; tentatively, D is TRBD1 (5 bases). Germline assignment: CDR1 SGHVS and CDR2 FQNEAQ. The CDR3 length is 15 residues. Trimming stripped 6 bases from V and 2 bases from J, with 14 bases between. The CDR3 coding sequence is TGTGCCAGCAGTCCACAGGTCGTGGGCAATCAGCCCCAGCATTTT. It translates to CASSPQVVGNQPQHF.

The sample holds many counts of this clonotype. The gene calls are TRBV20-1 and TRBJ2-2; no clear D. Trimming took off 4 bases at V and 4 bases at J, with 7 bases between the two ends. The CDR3 contains 12 residues. CDR1 DFQATT and CDR2 SNEGSKA come from the germline V gene (reference sequence). The CDR3 sequence: CSAKSITGELFF. CDR3 DNA: TGCAGTGCTAAATCAATCACCGGGGAGCTGTTTTTT.

This clonotype was picked up many times. The chain recombines TRBV6-2 or TRBV6-3 with TRBJ2-3; D not resolved. Trimming shortened V by 2 bases and J by 5 bases, and 17 bases separated the two germline ends. Germline loops: CDR1 MNHEY, CDR2 SVGEGT. The CDR3 contains 16 residues. CDR3 region: CASSYIVGQDVDTQYF. CDR3 DNA: TGTGCCAGCAGTTACATCGTAGGGCAGGACGTAGATACGCAGTATTTT.

This clonotype showed up many times. The chain combines TRBV5-6 with TRBJ1-2; D is perhaps TRBD1 (6 bases). CDR1 is SGHDT, CDR2 YYEEEE, per germline. The CDR3 covers 14 residues. V shed 3 bases and J shed 2 bases, with 11 bases lying between them. CDR3 loop: CASSSWTVNYGYTF. The CDR3 bases are TGTGCCAGCAGCTCTTGGACAGTCAACTATGGCTACACCTTC.

This clonotype was counted at least ten times. The chain employs TRBV20-1 and TRBJ1-2; tentative D call: TRBD1 (5 bases). This CDR3 is 13 amino acids long. V was cut by 3 bases and J by 4 bases, with 12 bases left in between. Germline CDR1 and CDR2: DFQATT and SNEGSKA (reference sequence). CDR3 sequence reads: CSASLGRGYGYTF. As DNA, the CDR3 is TGCAGTGCTAGCTTGGGGCGAGGCTATGGCTACACCTTC.